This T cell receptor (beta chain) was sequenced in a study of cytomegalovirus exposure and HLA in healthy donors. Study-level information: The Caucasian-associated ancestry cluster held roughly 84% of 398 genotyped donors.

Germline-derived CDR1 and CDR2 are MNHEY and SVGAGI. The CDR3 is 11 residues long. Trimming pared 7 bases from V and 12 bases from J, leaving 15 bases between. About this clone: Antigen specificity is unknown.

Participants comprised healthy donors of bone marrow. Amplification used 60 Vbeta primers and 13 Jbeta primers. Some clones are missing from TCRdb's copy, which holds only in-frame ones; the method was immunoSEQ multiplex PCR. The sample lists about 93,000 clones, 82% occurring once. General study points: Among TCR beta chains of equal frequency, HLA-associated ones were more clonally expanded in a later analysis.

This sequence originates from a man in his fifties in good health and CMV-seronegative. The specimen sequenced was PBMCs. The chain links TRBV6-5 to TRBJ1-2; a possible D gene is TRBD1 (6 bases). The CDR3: CASIGRGYHTF. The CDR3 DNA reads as TGTGCCAGCATCGGCAGGGGTTATCACACCTTC.